This T cell receptor (beta chain) derives from a study of blood T cell repertoires in COVID-19. Study details: Some COVID-19 samples were acute and others convalescent; all came from the United States, Italy and Spain. The analysed material was cDNA or gDNA that came from T cells, B-cell-depleted T cells, or PBMCs.

This clone was seen only once. This CDR3 region has 14 residues. Trimming left V 3 bases short and J 4 bases short, with 11 bases between. Germline CDR1 is KGHDR and CDR2 is SFDVKD. Original methodology: Amplification of reference gene primers was used by the study to estimate nucleated cell counts. The table came from immunoSEQ multiplex PCR; TCRdb's copy has only in-frame clones and leaves some out. Clonal size and the V and J genes are those of that table, whereas D and trimming came from the DNA. The sample has about 160,000 clones; roughly 91% are singletons. The sequence came from a woman in her fifties or sixties with acute or convalescent COVID-19. The sequenced sample was peripheral blood. The V call is TRBV24-1, the J call TRBJ1-2; TRBD1 might be the D (6 bases). CDR3 loop: CATSDHRAAYGYTF. CDR3 bases: TGTGCCACCAGTGATCACAGGGCTGCCTATGGCTACACCTTC.